This passage covers 28 T cell receptor beta chains from one sample sequenced in a study of identical twins. From the 5' RACE reads, TCRdb called clonotypes with MiXCR, one entry per CDR3 protein. Altogether about 660,000 distinct CDR3 sequences are present, over 8.5% being singletons, with the ten largest covering 0.98%. These data were also filed under a second study, of yellow fever vaccine responses in identical twins.

Sequenced: PBMCs. The source of these receptors is a young woman in good health.

This clonotype occurred a few times. V and J are TRBV20-1 and TRBJ2-1; possibly TRBD2 for D (5 bases). Germline V gene sequence: CDR1 DFQATT, CDR2 SNEGSKA (reference sequence). V was shortened by 3 bases and J by 3 bases, with 9 bases between the two germline ends. CDR3 length: 13 residues. The CDR3 loop is CSARALDYNEQFF. The CDR3 DNA reads as TGCAGTGCTAGGGCACTAGACTACAATGAGCAGTTCTTC.

This clonotype was detected a few times. CDR3 loop: CASRQTKQGTNYGYTF. The CDR3 nucleotides read TGTGCCAGCAGGCAAACTAAACAGGGGACCAACTATGGCTACACCTTC. This rearrangement joins TRBV28 to TRBJ1-2; TRBD1 aligns across 7 bases. From germline, CDR1 is MDHEN and CDR2 SYDVKM. J gave up 2 bases and V 6 bases, and 12 bases lay outside the gene matches. CDR3 length equals 16 residues.

This clonotype was seen many times. The V gene is TRBV29-1, the J gene TRBJ2-6; TRBD1 agrees at 7 bases. This CDR3 has 16 amino acids. J was trimmed by 0 bases and V by 6 bases; bases with no gene match: 8. CDR1 is SQVTM and CDR2 is ANQGSEA in the germline V gene. CDR3 bases: TGCAGCGTGACCAGCTCAGGGGGCTCTGGGGCCAACGTCCTGACTTTC. Translation: CSVTSSGGSGANVLTF.

The chain carries TRBV7-9 and TRBJ2-7; D possibly corresponds to TRBD1 (6 bases). The CDR3 totals 14 residues. Germline CDR1 is SEHNR and CDR2 is FQNEAQ (reference sequence). V lost 1 base, J lost 5 bases, and 12 bases lay in between. Here the CDR3 reads CASSLGGQHNEQYF. DNA for the CDR3: TGTGCCAGCAGCTTAGGAGGACAGCACAACGAGCAGTACTTC.

The chain is built from TRBV27 and TRBJ2-5, with 8 bases fitting TRBD1. The V segment lost 5 bases and the J segment 4 bases; nucleotides outside the gene matches: 9. This CDR3 spans 15 amino acids. CDR1 is MNHEY and CDR2 is SMNVEV in the germline V gene (reference sequence). The CDR3 reads CASSLGQGRGETQYF. The CDR3 DNA is TGTGCCAGCAGTCTAGGACAGGGTCGAGGAGAGACCCAGTACTTC.

The chain is built from TRBV5-5 and TRBJ1-4; no reliable D call. V lost 2 bases to trimming and J lost 4 bases, with 12 bases between them. The CDR3 contains 15 residues. Germline-derived CDR1 and CDR2 are SGHKS and YYEKEE (reference sequence). The CDR3 loop reads CASSFFPAGNEKLFF. CDR3 in DNA: TGTGCCAGCAGCTTTTTCCCGGCCGGTAATGAAAAACTGTTTTTT.

The V call is TRBV7-2, the J call TRBJ2-4; D assignment may be TRBD1 or TRBD2 (5 bases each). V gave up 5 bases and J gave up 5 bases, with 19 bases separating them. This CDR3 contains 16 residues. CDR1 is SGHTA, CDR2 FQGNSA, per germline. This chain's CDR3 is CASSPRWGISENIQYF. CDR3 DNA: TGTGCCAGCAGCCCGAGGTGGGGGATTTCGGAAAACATTCAGTACTTC.

This clonotype was seen a few times. The chain is built from TRBV28 and TRBJ1-2; D not resolved. V lost 4 bases and J 4 bases, leaving 10 bases between the germline ends. This CDR3 contains 13 residues. In germline, CDR1 is MDHEN, CDR2 SYDVKM. CDR3 bases: TGTGCCAGCAGTTGGACCCTCTCCTATGGCTACACCTTC. This codes for CASSWTLSYGYTF.

The rearrangement uses TRBV20-1 and TRBJ1-5; D ambiguous. This CDR3 comprises 13 residues. V lost 3 bases, J lost 3 bases, and 9 bases lay in between. Per the germline V gene, CDR1 is DFQATT and CDR2 is SNEGSKA (reference sequence). The CDR3 DNA follows: TGCAGTGCTAGTTCGGAATTCAATCAGCCCCAGCATTTT. Amino acids: CSASSEFNQPQHF.

V and J are TRBV6-1 and TRBJ2-2; TRBD2 might be the D (6 bases). With 6 bases removed from V and 2 bases from J, the gap between germline ends came to 13 bases. This CDR3 is built from 15 residues. Germline assignment: CDR1 MNHNS and CDR2 SASEGT. CDR3 coding DNA: TGTGCCAGCAGAAGAGGAGGGGTTAACACCGGGGAGCTGTTTTTT. The encoded protein is CASRRGGVNTGELFF.

This clonotype was observed many times. The chain has TRBV15 and TRBJ2-1; unclear D gene. Trimming shortened V by 0 bases and J by 9 bases, and 6 bases separated the two germline ends. Per germline, CDR1 LNHNV and CDR2 YYDKDF (reference sequence). CDR3 length: 12 residues. The CDR3 DNA reads as TGTGCCACCAGCAGAGATTTACGTGAGCAGTTCTTC. Protein product: CATSRDLREQFF.

This clonotype was picked up a small number of times. The chain couples TRBV7-9 to TRBJ2-3, with TRBD1 matching over 8 bases. There are 17 residues in the CDR3. Germline-derived CDR1 and CDR2 are SEHNR and FQNEAQ (reference sequence). J lost 0 bases, V lost 5 bases, and 10 bases had no gene match. The CDR3 nucleotides read TGTGCCAGCAGCCCCCCGGTACAGGGGGGAAGCACAGATACGCAGTATTTT. It codes for CASSPPVQGGSTDTQYF.

The chain links TRBV6-1 to TRBJ1-1; 7 bases match TRBD1. From germline, CDR1 is MNHNS and CDR2 SASEGT. This CDR3 is 16 amino acids long. V was pared by 10 bases and J by 0 bases, with 14 bases of the junction left unmatched. The CDR3 coding sequence is TGTGCCATCCTATTGTGGGACAGAGGATTGAACACTGAAGCTTTCTTT. Encoded protein: CAILLWDRGLNTEAFF.

This clonotype was detected many times. The V call is TRBV29-1, the J call TRBJ2-7; D gene uncertain. Looked up from germline, CDR1 is SQVTM and CDR2 is ANQGSEA. Trimming took 6 bases from V and 0 from J, leaving 12 bases between them. The CDR3 consists of 13 residues. In DNA, the CDR3 is TGCAGCGTGTTGTCCGGGCGCTCCTACGAGCAGTACTTC. The encoded protein is CSVLSGRSYEQYF.

In this sample, this clonotype turned up a few times. J is TRBJ1-6 and V is TRBV6-2 or TRBV6-3, with 8 bases identical to TRBD1. V lost 7 bases and J lost 8; bases outside the gene matches: 7. The CDR3 sequence is 14 residues long. CDR1 is MNHEY, CDR2 SVGEGT, per germline. The DNA for the CDR3 is TGTGCCAGCAAGGAAGGGACAGGAGATTCACCCCTCCACTTT. It codes for CASKEGTGDSPLHF.

There are a few counts of this clonotype. V is TRBV4-3 and J is TRBJ2-1; TRBD2 agrees at 10 bases. The germline V gene has CDR1 LGHNA and CDR2 YSLEER. V gave up 1 base and J gave up 7 bases; unmatched junction bases: 7. The CDR3 extends over 16 amino acids. The CDR3 is CASSQGLAGLGNEQFF. CDR3 coding DNA: TGCGCCAGCAGCCAAGGACTAGCGGGCCTGGGAAATGAGCAGTTCTTC.

There are many counts of this clonotype. The chain couples TRBV5-1 to TRBJ2-1; TRBD1 agrees at 8 bases. V was clipped by 0 bases and J by 1 base; unmatched bases: 3. This CDR3 spans 16 amino acids. Per the germline V gene, CDR1 is SGHRS and CDR2 is YFSETQ. In DNA form, the CDR3 reads TGCGCCAGCAGCTTGGATACAGGGGGGTCCTACAATGAGCAGTTCTTC. It encodes CASSLDTGGSYNEQFF.

This clonotype was counted a few times. The gene calls are TRBV7-2 and TRBJ2-5, with a tentative D call TRBD1 (5 bases). The CDR3 length is 14 residues. Deletions cut 5 bases from V and 0 bases from J, with 10 bases between. Looked up from germline, CDR1 is SGHTA and CDR2 is FQGNSA. The CDR3 DNA sequence: TGTGCCAGCAGCGAGGAGACAGACCAAGAGACCCAGTACTTC. Protein product: CASSEETDQETQYF.

This clonotype was seen only a few times. V and J are TRBV18 and TRBJ2-1; 15 nucleotides align to TRBD2. CDR3 length equals 16 residues. Unmatched junction bases numbered 6, after V lost 4 bases and J lost 8 bases. Germline V CDR1 and CDR2: KGHSH, LQKENI. CDR3 loop: CASSQGLAGGIDEQFF. CDR3 sequence (DNA): TGTGCCAGCTCACAAGGACTAGCGGGAGGGATCGATGAGCAGTTCTTC. The whole variable domain, remainder taken from reference TRBV18 and TRBJ2-1, is NAGVMQNPRHLVRRRGQEARLRCSPMKGHSHVYWYRQLPEEGLKFMVYLQKENIIDESGMPKERFSAEFPKEGPSILRIQQVVRGDSAAYFCASSQGLAGGIDEQFFGPGTRLTVL.

This clonotype turned up a few times. The V call is TRBV7-2, the J call TRBJ2-7; D may be TRBD1 (5 bases). Deletions cut 5 bases from V and 6 bases from J, with 14 bases between. Germline V CDR1 and CDR2: SGHTA, FQGNSA. There are 13 residues in the CDR3. As DNA, the CDR3 is TGTGCCAGCAGCCCCCATATTGGGGCCGAGCAGTACTTC. Protein product: CASSPHIGAEQYF. Based on the CDR3 plus reference TRBV7-2 and TRBJ2-7, the full variable domain is GAGVSQSPSNKVTEKGKDVELRCDPISGHTALYWYRQSLGQGLEFLIYFQGNSAPDKSGLPSDRFSAERTGGSVSTLTIQRTQQEDSAVYLCASSPHIGAEQYFGPGTRLTVT.

With respect to this clonotype: At one of its ends the junction is not consistent with the germline gene, which may arise from a read error. The genes are TRBV15 and TRBJ2-5, with 7 bases identical to TRBD1. Germline CDR1 is LNHNV and CDR2 is YYDKDF (reference sequence). The CDR3 is 12 residues long. CDR3 loop: CATSRRTGPSTF. The CDR3, as DNA: TGTGCCACCAGCAGGAGGACAGGCCCTTCAACCTTC.

This clonotype was seen ten or more times. The rearrangement links TRBV5-1 to TRBJ2-3; D is undetermined. Germline V gives CDR1 SGHRS, CDR2 YFSETQ. The germline V and J ends were trimmed by 0 bases and 14 bases, with 13 bases remaining between them. The CDR3 consists of 12 residues. For the CDR3, the DNA is TGCGCCAGCAGCTTGGCTGGGTACCCGGCGTATTTT. Amino acids: CASSLAGYPAYF.

In this sample, this clonotype turned up many times. This sequence joins TRBV7-9 and TRBJ1-6, with D possibly matching TRBD1 (5 bases). Germline V gene data show CDR1 as SEHNR and CDR2 as FQNEAQ (reference sequence). V shed 2 bases and J shed 5 bases, with 10 bases lying between them. The CDR3 contains 15 residues. The CDR3 sequence is CASSLQVGDNSPLHF. As DNA, the CDR3 is TGTGCCAGCAGCTTACAGGTGGGGGATAATTCACCCCTCCACTTT.

This clonotype was picked up many times. The V and J genes are TRBV11-1 and TRBJ2-2; tentative D call: TRBD2 (5 bases). Trimming left V 3 bases short and J 7 bases short, with 12 bases between. This CDR3 spans 14 amino acids. CDR1 is SGHAT and CDR2 is FQDESV in the germline V gene (reference sequence). The CDR3 protein is CASSLDGEVGELFF. In DNA form, the CDR3 reads TGTGCCAGCAGCTTGGACGGGGAAGTCGGGGAGCTGTTTTTT.

This chain uses TRBV20-1 with TRBJ2-1; unclear D gene. Trimming pared 1 base from V and 10 bases from J, leaving 11 bases between. Germline CDR1 reads DFQATT; CDR2 reads SNEGSKA (reference sequence). The CDR3 covers 12 residues. DNA of the CDR3: TGCAGTGCTAGAGGCCGCGACGTAGAGCAGTTCTTC. Its translation: CSARGRDVEQFF.

The rearrangement links TRBV5-1 to TRBJ1-5; TRBD1 matches 9 bases. The junction had 12 bases not matched to a gene; V was cut back by 4 bases and J by 4 bases. The CDR3 runs 17 residues. Germline V CDR1 and CDR2: SGHRS, YFSETQ. The CDR3 DNA reads as TGCGCCAGCAGCCCCGGGACAGGGCCAAGTGGAAATCAGCCCCAGCATTTT. This gives the protein CASSPGTGPSGNQPQHF.

This clonotype was observed at least ten times. V and J are TRBV12-3 or TRBV12-4 and TRBJ2-1; 11 bases map to TRBD2. The CDR3 is 17 residues long. The junction had 13 bases not matched to a gene; V was cut back by 4 bases and J by 8 bases. Written as DNA, the CDR3 is TGTGCCAGCAGTTATGGGACTAGCGGAGAGGGGGTTGATGAGCAGTTCTTC. The encoded protein is CASSYGTSGEGVDEQFF.

This clonotype was found a few times. The chain recombines TRBV4-3 with TRBJ1-5; a possible D gene is TRBD1 (5 bases). The germline CDR1 and CDR2 sequences are LGHNA and YSLEER. This CDR3 is 14 amino acids long. V was shortened by 1 base and J by 7 bases, with 11 bases between the two germline ends. CDR3 protein: CASSQGIGGQPQHF. The CDR3 DNA reads TGCGCCAGCAGCCAAGGGATTGGGGGGCAGCCCCAGCATTTT.